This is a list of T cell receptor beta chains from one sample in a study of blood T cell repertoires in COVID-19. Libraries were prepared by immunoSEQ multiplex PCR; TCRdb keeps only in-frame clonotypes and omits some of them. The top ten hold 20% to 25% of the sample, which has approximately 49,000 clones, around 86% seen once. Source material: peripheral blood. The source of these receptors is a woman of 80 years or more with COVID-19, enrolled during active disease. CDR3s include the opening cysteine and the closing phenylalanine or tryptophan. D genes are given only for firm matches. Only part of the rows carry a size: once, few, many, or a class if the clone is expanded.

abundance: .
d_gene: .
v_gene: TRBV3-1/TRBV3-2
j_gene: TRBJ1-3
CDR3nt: TGTGCCAGCAGCCAAACGGACAGTAGCTCTGGAAACACCATATATTTT
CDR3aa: CASSQTDSSSGNTIYF

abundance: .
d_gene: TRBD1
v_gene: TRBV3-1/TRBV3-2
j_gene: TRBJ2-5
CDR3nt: TGTGCCAGCAGCCAATCGACAGGGCTCGGAGAGACCCAGTACTTC
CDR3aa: CASSQSTGLGETQYF

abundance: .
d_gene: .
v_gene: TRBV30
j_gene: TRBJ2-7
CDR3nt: TGTGCCTGGAGTGTAGCGGGTTACGAGCAGTACTTC
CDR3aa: CAWSVAGYEQYF

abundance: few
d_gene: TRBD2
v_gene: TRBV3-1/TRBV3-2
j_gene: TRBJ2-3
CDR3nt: TGTGCCAGCAGCCCACGAGGGGCGGGAGGGGCTTATACGCAGTATTTT
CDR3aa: CASSPRGAGGAYTQYF

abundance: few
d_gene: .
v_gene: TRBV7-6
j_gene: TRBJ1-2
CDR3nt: TGTGCCAGCAGCCAAGACGTCGGAGGGCTTAACTATGGCTACACCTTC
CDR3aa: CASSQDVGGLNYGYTF

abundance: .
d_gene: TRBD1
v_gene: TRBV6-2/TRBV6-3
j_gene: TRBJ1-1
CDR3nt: TGTGCCAGCAGTTACGCCCTCAGGGGGCTGACTGAAGCTTTCTTT
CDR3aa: CASSYALRGLTEAFF

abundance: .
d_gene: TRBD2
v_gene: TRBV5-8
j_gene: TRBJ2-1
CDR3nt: TGTGCCAGCAGCTTTAGCGGGACCCAATACAATGAGCAGTTCTTC
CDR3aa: CASSFSGTQYNEQFF

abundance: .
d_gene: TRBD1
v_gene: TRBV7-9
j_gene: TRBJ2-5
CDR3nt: TGTGCCAGCAGCGCCAGGATAGCAGGGGGAGAGACCCAGTACTTC
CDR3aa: CASSARIAGGETQYF

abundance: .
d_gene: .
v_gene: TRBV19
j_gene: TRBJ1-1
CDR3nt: TGTGCCAGTACAGGGGATCCGAACACTGAAGCTTTCTTT
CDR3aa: CASTGDPNTEAFF

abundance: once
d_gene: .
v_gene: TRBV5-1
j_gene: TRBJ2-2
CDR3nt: TGCGCCAGCAGCTTTGGAGGGCTTAACACCGGGGAGCTGTTTTTT
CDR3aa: CASSFGGLNTGELFF

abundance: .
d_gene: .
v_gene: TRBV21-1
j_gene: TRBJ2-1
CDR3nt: TGTGCCAGCAGCAAAGGTTGCAGGACTAACGAGCAGTTCTTC
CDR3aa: CASSKGCRTNEQFF

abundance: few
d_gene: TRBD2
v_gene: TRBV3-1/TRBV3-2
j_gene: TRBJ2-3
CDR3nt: TGTGCCAGCAGCCCCCTGGGAGGGACGAGCACAGATACGCAGTATTTT
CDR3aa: CASSPLGGTSTDTQYF

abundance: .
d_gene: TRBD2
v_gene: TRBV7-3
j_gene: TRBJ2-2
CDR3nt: TGTGCCAGCAGCTTAACGGGGACTAGCGGGGAGCTGTTTTTT
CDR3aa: CASSLTGTSGELFF

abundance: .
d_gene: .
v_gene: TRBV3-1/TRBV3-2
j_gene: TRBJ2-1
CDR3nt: TGTGCCAGCAGCCAATCCATTGGCCCCTACAATGAGCAGTTCTTC
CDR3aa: CASSQSIGPYNEQFF

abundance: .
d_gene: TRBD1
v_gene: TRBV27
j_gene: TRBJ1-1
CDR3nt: TGTGCCAGCAGGTCGACAGGGGTGAACACTGAAGCTTTCTTT
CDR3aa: CASRSTGVNTEAFF

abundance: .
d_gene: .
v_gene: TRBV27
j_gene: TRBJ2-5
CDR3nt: TGTGCCAGCAGTTTATCGTTGCCTCCGCAGGGGACCCAGTACTTC
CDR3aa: CASSLSLPPQGTQYF

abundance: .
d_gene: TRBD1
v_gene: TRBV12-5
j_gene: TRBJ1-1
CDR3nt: TGTGCTACAGCCTTTTTCCCCGGGACAGAGACTGAAGCTTTCTTT
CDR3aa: CATAFFPGTETEAFF

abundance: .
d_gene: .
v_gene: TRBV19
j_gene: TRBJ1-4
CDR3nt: TGTGCCAGTAATCTCGGGGGGAATGAAAAACTGTTTTTT
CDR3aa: CASNLGGNEKLFF

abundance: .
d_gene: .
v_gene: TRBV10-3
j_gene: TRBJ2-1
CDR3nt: TGTGCCATCAGTGCGGGGGTACAGACGACACAGTACAATGAGCAGTTCTTC
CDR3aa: CAISAGVQTTQYNEQFF

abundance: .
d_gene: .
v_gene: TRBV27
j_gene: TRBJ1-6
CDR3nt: TGTGCCAGCAGTTTATCGGGGGGGGCTAGCTCCTATAATTCACCCCTCCACTTT
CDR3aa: CASSLSGGASSYNSPLHF

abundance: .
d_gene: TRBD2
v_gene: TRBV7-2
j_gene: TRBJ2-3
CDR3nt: TGTGCCAGCAGCTTGGTTAGCGGGACCACCCCCCCCACAGATACGCAGTATTTT
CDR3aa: CASSLVSGTTPPTDTQYF

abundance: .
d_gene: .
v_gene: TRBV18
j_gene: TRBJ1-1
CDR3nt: TGTGCCAGCTCACCACTCGATACAGCGAACACTGAAGCTTTCTTT
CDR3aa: CASSPLDTANTEAFF

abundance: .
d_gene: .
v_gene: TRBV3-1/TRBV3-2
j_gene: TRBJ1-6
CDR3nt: TGTGCCAGCAGCCAGGCAGGGAATTCACCCCTCCACTTT
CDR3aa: CASSQAGNSPLHF

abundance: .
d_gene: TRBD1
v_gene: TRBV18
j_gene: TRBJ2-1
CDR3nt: TGTGCCAGCTCTTTGTCGACAGGGGCCTACAATGAGCAGTTCTTC
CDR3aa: CASSLSTGAYNEQFF

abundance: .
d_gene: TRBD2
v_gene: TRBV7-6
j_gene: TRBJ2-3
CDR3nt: TGTGCCAGCAGCTTAGTCTCGGGACTAGCGGCTAGCACAGATACGCAGTATTTT
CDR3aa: CASSLVSGLAASTDTQYF

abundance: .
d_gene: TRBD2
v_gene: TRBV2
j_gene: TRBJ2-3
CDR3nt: TGTGCCAGCAGGACTCCCCTACTAGCGGGGAACACAGATACGCAGTATTTT
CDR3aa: CASRTPLLAGNTDTQYF

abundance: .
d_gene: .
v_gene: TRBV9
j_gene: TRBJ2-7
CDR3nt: TGTGCCAGCAGCGTAGCATTGGCAGGCCCCGACGAGCAGTACTTC
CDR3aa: CASSVALAGPDEQYF

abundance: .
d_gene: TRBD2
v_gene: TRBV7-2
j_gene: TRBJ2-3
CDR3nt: TGTGCCAGCAGCCCCCGAGGACTAGCGGGAGCGGGCACAGATACGCAGTATTTT
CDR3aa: CASSPRGLAGAGTDTQYF

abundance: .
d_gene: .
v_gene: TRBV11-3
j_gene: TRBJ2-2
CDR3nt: TGTGCCAGCAGCTTTGGACTGGGGAACACCGGGGAGCTGTTTTTT
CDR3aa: CASSFGLGNTGELFF

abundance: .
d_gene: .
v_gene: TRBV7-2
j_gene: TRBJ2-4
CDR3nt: TGTGCCAGCAGCTTATCTGGCGGTAAAAACATTCAGTACTTC
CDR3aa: CASSLSGGKNIQYF

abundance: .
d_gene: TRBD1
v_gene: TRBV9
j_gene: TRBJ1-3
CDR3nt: TGTGCCAGCAGCGCCGACTACAGGGGGACCTTCGGAAACACCATATATTTT
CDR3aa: CASSADYRGTFGNTIYF